The TCR beta chain under discussion was sequenced for a study of T cells in Graves' hyperthyroidism and ophthalmopathy. Uncontrolled infections, other autoimmune diseases, pregnancy or lactation led to exclusion of patients. The V gene's germline CDR1 is PRHDT and CDR2 FYEKMQ (reference sequence). Trimming removed 4 bases at V and 3 bases at J, with 19 bases between. CDR3 length: 16 amino acids. There were TCR beta CDR3 regions amplified from RNA transcripts. In the first-round RT-PCR of the TCR CDR3, the HTBI primer set was used. TCRdb itself ran the multiplex PCR reads through MiXCR, one entry per CDR3 protein. The sample contains under 350,000 distinct CDR3 sequences, around 15% of which appear only once.

The TCR comes from a middle-aged woman with Graves' hyperthyroidism. What was sequenced was blood. This chain connects TRBV13 to TRBJ2-7, with no clear D. The CDR3 loop is CASSSISVPGSYEQYF. In nucleotides, the CDR3 is TGTGCCAGCAGCTCAATCTCAGTACCAGGTAGCTACGAGCAGTACTTC. The full variable domain, in which reference TRBV13 and TRBJ2-7 provide the parts outside the CDR3, is AAGVIQSPRHLIKEKRETATLKCYPIPRHDTVYWYQQGPGQDPQFLISFYEKMQSDKGSIPDRFSAQQFSDYHSELNMSSLELGDSALYFCASSSISVPGSYEQYFGPGTRLTVT.